These T cell receptor beta chains were read from a single sample in a study of OX40 agonist ivuxolimab in advanced cancers. TCRdb's table, derived via immunoSEQ multiplex PCR, lists solely in-frame clones and lacks some. The table has 55,000 to 65,000 clones, around 85% seen once. Sample: CD4+ or CD8+ T cells sorted from blood, taken in a trial of the OX40 agonist ivuxolimab. The receptors derive from an adult with an advanced solid tumor such as melanoma, head and neck, liver or kidney cancer. Each CDR3 is given with its conserved first and last residue. A D gene is named only where the DNA matches it firmly. Size is stated for part of the rows, as once, few or many counts, or as a class when the clone is expanded.

TRBJ1-2 TRBV5-4 once . CASSLAQSIQNYGYTF TGTGCCAGCAGCTTGGCCCAGAGTATTCAGAACTATGGCTACACCTTC
TRBJ2-7 TRBV6-1 few . CASRASGLIYEQYF TGTGCCAGCAGGGCCTCGGGACTCATCTACGAGCAGTACTTC
TRBJ1-2 TRBV10-3 . TRBD1 CAINSGGLPGPNYGYTF TGTGCCATCAACTCAGGGGGACTTCCGGGGCCAAACTATGGCTACACCTTC
TRBJ2-1 TRBV4-1 . TRBD1 CASSQDRGGQGHYNEQFF TGCGCCAGCAGCCAAGATCGGGGCGGACAGGGTCATTACAATGAGCAGTTCTTC
TRBJ2-5 TRBV11-2 . . CASSPGTETQYF TGTGCCAGCAGCCCCGGGACAGAGACCCAGTACTTC
TRBJ1-6 TRBV2 few . CASATGYNSPLHF TGTGCCAGCGCGACGGGGTATAATTCACCCCTCCACTTT
TRBJ2-5 TRBV5-1 . TRBD1 CASSLAGTGRETQYF TGCGCCAGCAGCTTGGCCGGGACAGGGAGGGAGACCCAGTACTTC
TRBJ1-4 TRBV5-1 . . CASSPEAYFNEKLFF TGCGCCAGCAGCCCGGAGGCTTACTTTAATGAAAAACTGTTTTTT
TRBJ1-4 TRBV27 . . CASRLNWGISEKLFF TGTGCCAGCAGGCTAAACTGGGGGATCAGCGAAAAACTGTTTTTT
TRBJ2-2 TRBV5-4 once . CASSLRTSNTGELFF TGTGCCAGCAGCCTACGCACATCGAACACCGGGGAGCTGTTTTTT
TRBJ2-3 TRBV11-2 . . CASSPRRGGSTDTQYF TGTGCCAGCAGCCCCCGGCGAGGGGGAAGCACAGATACGCAGTATTTT
TRBJ2-7 TRBV28 . . CASSLDFLGYEQYF TGTGCCAGCAGTCTGGACTTCTTAGGATACGAGCAGTACTTC
TRBJ2-2 TRBV29-1 . TRBD1 CSVDPGQGNTGELFF TGCAGCGTCGACCCGGGACAGGGGAACACCGGGGAGCTGTTTTTT
TRBJ2-1 TRBV27 . TRBD2 CASISFWREWTYNEQFF TGTGCCAGCATCTCCTTCTGGCGGGAGTGGACCTACAATGAGCAGTTCTTC
TRBJ1-1 TRBV27 once . CASSLLGGLKAEAFF TGTGCCAGCAGTTTACTGGGGGGCCTTAAGGCTGAAGCTTTCTTT
TRBJ2-3 TRBV5-6 . . CASSLAGRGPTDTQYF TGTGCCAGCAGCTTGGCCGGCAGGGGACCCACAGATACGCAGTATTTT
TRBJ1-2 TRBV5-6 . . CASSRAGRGYTF TGTGCCAGCAGCCGGGCGGGGCGCGGCTACACCTTC
TRBJ1-2 TRBV7-9 . TRBD1 CASSLGQGADYGYTF TGTGCCAGCAGCTTAGGACAGGGGGCAGACTATGGCTACACCTTC
TRBJ2-6 TRBV6-5 few . CASSYSGRGGNVLTF TGTGCCAGCAGTTACTCGGGCAGGGGCGGCAACGTCCTGACTTTC
TRBJ2-1 TRBV7-6 . TRBD1 CASSLGTGEGSEQFF TGTGCCAGCAGCTTAGGTACAGGGGAAGGAAGTGAGCAGTTCTTC
TRBJ2-1 TRBV7-9 once TRBD2 CASHAREREGYEQFF TGTGCCAGCCATGCTCGTGAGCGGGAGGGTTATGAGCAGTTCTTC
TRBJ2-1 TRBV7-3 . . CASSFRRDSKQFF TGTGCCAGCAGCTTCCGCCGGGACTCGAAACAGTTCTTC
TRBJ2-5 TRBV5-4 . TRBD2 CASSSRLAGERETQYF TGTGCCAGCAGCTCAAGACTAGCGGGAGAACGAGAGACCCAGTACTTC
TRBJ2-5 TRBV2 . TRBD2 CASSPQGLATETQYF TGTGCCAGCAGTCCCCAAGGACTAGCGACAGAGACCCAGTACTTC
TRBJ1-1 TRBV6-5 . TRBD1 CASSYITGGDTEAFF TGTGCCAGCAGTTACATCACAGGGGGCGACACTGAAGCTTTCTTT
TRBJ2-5 TRBV11-2 . . CASSLAGFQGETQYF TGTGCCAGCAGCTTAGCTGGATTTCAGGGAGAGACCCAGTACTTC
TRBJ2-1 TRBV11-3 . . CASSPQYSPYNEQFF TGTGCCAGCAGCCCGCAATATAGTCCCTACAATGAGCAGTTCTTC
TRBJ2-3 TRBV9 . . CASSVAQTDTQYF TGTGCCAGCAGCGTCGCTCAGACAGATACGCAGTATTTT
TRBJ2-2 TRBV5-5 . . CASSLGGTGELFF TGTGCCAGCAGCTTGGGGGGCACCGGGGAGCTGTTTTTT
TRBJ1-1 TRBV6-1 . TRBD1 CASSERDRGEAFF TGTGCCAGCAGTGAGAGGGACAGGGGTGAAGCTTTCTTT
TRBJ2-7 TRBV2 . . CASKVSPSNYEQYF TGTGCCAGCAAGGTCAGCCCGTCGAACTACGAGCAGTACTTC
TRBJ2-3 TRBV6-5 . . CASSYSTSTDTQYF TGTGCCAGCAGTTACTCCACTAGCACAGATACGCAGTATTTT
TRBJ2-6 TRBV28 . TRBD1 CASRRDRPIISGANVLTF TGTGCCAGCAGGCGGGACAGGCCAATTATCTCTGGGGCCAACGTCCTGACTTTC
TRBJ2-2 TRBV7-9 . . CASSHYWGDTGELFF TGTGCCAGCAGCCACTATTGGGGTGACACCGGGGAGCTGTTTTTT
TRBJ2-2 TRBV5-4 . TRBD2 CASSLALAGGTGELFF TGTGCCAGCAGCTTGGCGCTAGCGGGAGGCACCGGGGAGCTGTTTTTT
TRBJ1-2 TRBV30 few TRBD1 CAWDRGYGYTF TGTGCCTGGGACAGGGGTTATGGCTACACCTTC
TRBJ1-4 TRBV5-1 . . CASSSNSMGGEKLFF TGCGCCAGCAGCTCAAACTCTATGGGGGGTGAAAAACTGTTTTTT
TRBJ1-2 TRBV28 . . CASSLSYGYTF TGTGCCAGCAGTTTATCCTATGGCTACACCTTC
TRBJ2-2 TRBV10-1 . . CASSEWPNTGELFF TGCGCCAGCAGTGAGTGGCCCAACACCGGGGAGCTGTTTTTT
TRBJ1-2 TRBV27 . . CASSPNDRWGYTF TGTGCCAGCAGTCCCAACGACAGATGGGGCTACACCTTC
TRBJ2-7 TRBV5-4 . TRBD1 CASSFRQGGEQYF TGTGCCAGCAGCTTTAGACAGGGGGGCGAGCAGTACTTC
TRBJ1-1 TRBV30 few TRBD1 CAWSGQGVGTEAFF TGTGCCTGGAGTGGACAGGGGGTCGGCACTGAAGCTTTCTTT
TRBJ2-1 TRBV28 . TRBD2 CASSSSSGRAPSYNEQFF TGTGCCAGCAGTTCCTCTAGCGGGAGGGCCCCATCCTACAATGAGCAGTTCTTC
TRBJ2-7 TRBV18 once TRBD1 CASSPQGQGAREQYF TGTGCCAGCTCACCCCAAGGACAGGGGGCGAGGGAGCAGTACTTC
TRBJ1-1 TRBV28 . . CASIGPGTEAFF TGTGCCAGCATCGGGCCGGGAACTGAAGCTTTCTTT
TRBJ2-3 TRBV18 . . CASSPSAQGTDTQYF TGTGCCAGCTCACCAAGTGCTCAGGGGACAGATACGCAGTATTTT